This passage covers 17 T cell receptor beta chains from one sample sequenced in a study of early T cells in non-severe SARS-CoV-2 infection. MiXCR, applied by TCRdb to the 5' RACE reads, yields one record per CDR3 protein. The table lists 20,000 to 25,000 distinct CDR3 sequences, more than 5% of them singletons. Sequenced here: whole blood, sampled at baseline. The receptors come from an adult who was a healthcare worker with PCR-confirmed SARS-CoV-2 infection or an uninfected control (not recorded which).

Ten or more counts support this clonotype. This chain connects TRBV6-2 or TRBV6-3 to TRBJ2-1, with 16 positions matching TRBD2. The CDR3 runs to 17 residues. V trimming: 0 bases; J trimming: 4 bases; junction bases outside the gene matches: 0. Germline assignment: CDR1 MNHEY and CDR2 SVGEGT. The CDR3, as DNA: TGTGCCAGCAGTTACTCGGGACTAGCGGGGGGGTACAATGAGCAGTTCTTC. Translating it yields CASSYSGLAGGYNEQFF.

This clonotype was counted a few times. This sequence joins TRBV6-6 and TRBJ1-2; a weak D match, TRBD1 (5 bases). The ends were cut back, 5 bases at V and 0 bases at J, with 19 bases in the middle. Germline loops: CDR1 MNHNY, CDR2 SVGAGI (reference sequence). There are 17 residues in the CDR3. CDR3: CASSAQGTYYPNYGYTF. CDR3 nucleotides: TGTGCCAGCAGTGCGCAGGGAACGTACTACCCTAACTATGGCTACACCTTC.

This clonotype was recorded at least ten times. The chain is built from TRBV6-5 and TRBJ1-2; TRBD1 is a possible D gene (5 bases). The V end was cut by 7 bases, the J end by 0 bases, with 12 bases between. The CDR3 sequence is 14 residues long. From germline, CDR1 is MNHEY and CDR2 SVGAGI. The CDR3 spells CASTRDGANYGYTF. The CDR3 coding sequence is TGTGCCAGCACCCGGGACGGAGCTAACTATGGCTACACCTTC.

This clonotype was seen a few times. This chain links TRBV19 with TRBJ2-2, with D maybe TRBD2 (6 bases). Germline values: CDR1 LNHDA, CDR2 SQIVND (reference sequence). The CDR3 consists of 13 residues. V was trimmed by 2 bases and J by 6 bases, leaving 7 bases between them. CDR3 residues: CASSIRRAGELFF. CDR3 DNA: TGTGCCAGTAGTATACGGAGGGCCGGGGAGCTGTTTTTT.

The chain couples TRBV4-1 to TRBJ2-7; D is unclear. The length of the CDR3 is 12 residues. The germline CDR1 and CDR2 sequences are MGHRA and YSYEKL. Deletions cut 0 bases from V and 6 bases from J, with 6 bases between. CDR3 residues: CASSQDHREQYF. CDR3 bases: TGCGCCAGCAGCCAAGATCACCGCGAGCAGTACTTC.

This clonotype was counted ten times or more. V is TRBV7-6 and J is TRBJ2-2; weak D call: TRBD2 (6 bases). V was cut by 6 bases and J by 1 base, with 15 bases left in between. The length of the CDR3 is 16 residues. Looked up from germline, CDR1 is SGHVS and CDR2 is FNYEAQ. CDR3 sequence (DNA): TGTGCCAGCAGTCAAGGGGCGGGGATGAACACCGGGGAGCTGTTTTTT. Translating gives CASSQGAGMNTGELFF.

This chain joins TRBV7-8 and TRBJ2-1; tentatively, D is TRBD1 or TRBD2 (5 bases each). The germline V gene has CDR1 SGHVS and CDR2 FQNEAQ. V dropped 8 bases and J dropped 0 bases, with 14 bases sitting between them. The CDR3 extends over 15 amino acids. The CDR3 nucleotides read TGTGCCAGCGCCATGGGGACGTTCTCCTACAATGAGCAGTTCTTC. Amino acid sequence: CASAMGTFSYNEQFF.

This clonotype was counted at least ten times. This chain connects TRBV30 to TRBJ2-2; D is perhaps TRBD2 (5 bases). Looked up from germline, CDR1 is GTSNPN and CDR2 is SVGIG (reference sequence). Deletions cut 2 bases from V and 7 bases from J, with 17 bases between. The CDR3 contains 15 residues. The CDR3 loop is CAWSHRGPPGGELFF. The DNA for the CDR3 is TGTGCCTGGAGTCACCGAGGGCCCCCCGGCGGGGAGCTGTTTTTT.

This clonotype was seen only once. This chain links TRBV7-9 with TRBJ2-3; possible D gene TRBD1, 6 bases. V was clipped by 3 bases and J by 3 bases, with 19 bases between them. Germline loops: CDR1 SEHNR, CDR2 FQNEAQ (reference sequence). CDR3 length: 17 residues. The CDR3 sequence: CASSFLGIRGGTDTQYF. As DNA, the CDR3 is TGTGCCAGCAGCTTTTTAGGCATCAGGGGCGGAACAGATACGCAGTATTTT.

This clonotype was picked up many times. The chain combines TRBV11-2 with TRBJ2-3; no firm D call. The CDR3 length is 12 residues. Germline V gives CDR1 SGHAT, CDR2 FQNNGV. The V end was cut by 6 bases, the J end by 0 bases, with 4 bases between. CDR3 bases: TGTGCCAGCAGTATTAGCACAGATACGCAGTATTTT. Translated, it gives CASSISTDTQYF.

This clonotype is medium-sized. The CDR3 nucleotides read TGTGCCAGCAGCCCAGGGACCGTAAACTATGGCTACACCTTC. Its translation is CASSPGTVNYGYTF. The rearrangement links TRBV7-9 to TRBJ1-2, with D perhaps matching TRBD1 (5 bases). The length of the CDR3 is 14 residues. CDR1 SEHNR and CDR2 FQNEAQ come from the germline V gene (reference sequence). Trimming cost V 5 bases and J 2 bases, with 12 bases left between them.

There are many counts of this clonotype. The chain couples TRBV30 to TRBJ1-5; D ambiguous. CDR1 GTSNPN and CDR2 SVGIG come from the germline V gene (reference sequence). The CDR3 has 14 amino acids. V lost 0 bases and J 1 base, leaving 7 bases between the germline ends. CDR3 amino acids: CAWSVSGSNQPQHF. The CDR3 DNA reads TGTGCCTGGAGTGTTTCGGGGAGCAATCAGCCCCAGCATTTT.

V and J are TRBV7-2 and TRBJ2-7; D remains ambiguous. Germline V CDR1 and CDR2: SGHTA, FQGNSA. The length of the CDR3 is 15 residues. The ends were cut back, 1 base at V and 0 bases at J, with 10 bases in the middle. The CDR3 region is CASSLGGRSSYEQYF. CDR3 DNA sequence: TGTGCCAGCAGCTTAGGTGGCAGGAGCTCCTACGAGCAGTACTTC.

This clonotype came up many times. The chain couples TRBV6-5 to TRBJ2-7; weak D call: TRBD1 (6 bases). This CDR3 comprises 14 residues. Germline values: CDR1 MNHEY, CDR2 SVGAGI. Trimming removed 5 bases at V and 2 bases at J, with 13 bases between. CDR3 residues: CASSPRYRAYEQYF. The CDR3 DNA is TGTGCCAGCAGTCCCCGGTACAGGGCCTACGAGCAGTACTTC.

This clonotype was recorded many times. V usage is TRBV27 and J usage is TRBJ1-1, with a weak D call TRBD1 (6 bases). Trimming took off 1 base at V and 4 bases at J, with 16 bases between the two ends. The CDR3 totals 16 residues. Germline lookup yields CDR1 MNHEY and CDR2 SMNVEV (reference sequence). The CDR3 spells CASSLFRGLVSTEAFF. The CDR3 bases are TGTGCCAGCAGTTTATTCAGGGGCCTCGTAAGCACTGAAGCTTTCTTT.

The rearrangement links TRBV10-3 to TRBJ2-5, with TRBD1 as a possible D gene (6 bases). The germline V and J ends were trimmed by 0 bases and 1 base, with 12 bases remaining between them. Per the germline V gene, CDR1 is ENHRY and CDR2 is SYGVKD. This CDR3 comprises 16 residues. The CDR3 sequence: CAISESLQGLQETQYF. The CDR3 nucleotides read TGTGCCATCAGTGAGTCGTTACAGGGCCTCCAAGAGACCCAGTACTTC.

V usage is TRBV6-5 and J usage is TRBJ1-2, with 7 bases aligning to TRBD1. The CDR3 extends over 17 amino acids. V was pared by 7 bases and J by 0 bases, with 14 bases of the junction left unmatched. CDR1 MNHEY and CDR2 SVGAGI come from the germline V gene. The CDR3 sequence: CASTEGTGVNSNYGYTF. As DNA, the CDR3 is TGTGCCAGCACCGAGGGTACAGGGGTCAATTCTAACTATGGCTACACCTTC.